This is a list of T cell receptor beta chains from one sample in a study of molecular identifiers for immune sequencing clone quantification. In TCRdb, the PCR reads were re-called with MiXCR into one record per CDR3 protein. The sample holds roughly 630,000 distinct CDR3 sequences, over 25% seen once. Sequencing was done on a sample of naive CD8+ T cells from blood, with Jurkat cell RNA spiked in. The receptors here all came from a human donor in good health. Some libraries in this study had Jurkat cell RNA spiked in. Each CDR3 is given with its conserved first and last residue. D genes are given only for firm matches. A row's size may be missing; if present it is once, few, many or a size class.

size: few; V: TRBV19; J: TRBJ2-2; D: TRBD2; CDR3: CASSIDGLAGGPNTGELFF; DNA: TGTGCCAGTAGTATAGACGGACTAGCGGGGGGACCGAACACCGGGGAGCTGTTTTTT
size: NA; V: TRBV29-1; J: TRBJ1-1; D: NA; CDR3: CSPVRTVNTEAFF; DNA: TGCAGCCCCGTACGGACAGTGAACACTGAAGCTTTCTTT
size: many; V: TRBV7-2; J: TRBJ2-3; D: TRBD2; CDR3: CASSSSGASTDTQYF; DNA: TGTGCCAGCAGTTCTAGCGGGGCTAGCACAGATACGCAGTATTTT
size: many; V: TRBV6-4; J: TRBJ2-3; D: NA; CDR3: CASSGSLTDTQYF; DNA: TGTGCCAGCAGTGGATCTCTTACAGATACGCAGTATTTT
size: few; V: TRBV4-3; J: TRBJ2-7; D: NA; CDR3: CASGPTPDPSYEQYF; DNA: TGCGCCAGCGGCCCGACCCCTGACCCCTCCTACGAGCAGTACTTC
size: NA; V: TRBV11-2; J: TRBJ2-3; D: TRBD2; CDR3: CASSPAPAGAGDTQYF; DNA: TGTGCCAGCAGTCCTGCCCCCGCGGGAGCAGGAGATACGCAGTATTTT
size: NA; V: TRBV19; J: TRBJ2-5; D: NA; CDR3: CASIPLGGQQETQYF; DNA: TGTGCCAGTATCCCCCTCGGGGGCCAACAAGAGACCCAGTACTTC
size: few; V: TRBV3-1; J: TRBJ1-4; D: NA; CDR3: CASSLIFATNEKLFF; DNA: TGTGCCAGCAGCCTGATCTTTGCAACTAATGAAAAACTGTTTTTT
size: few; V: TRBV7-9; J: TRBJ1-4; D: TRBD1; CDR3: CASSSKRGTAGTSTNEKLFF; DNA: TGTGCCAGCAGCTCGAAGCGTGGGACAGCCGGAACGTCAACTAATGAAAAACTGTTTTTT
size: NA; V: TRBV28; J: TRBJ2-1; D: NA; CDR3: CAGSPEWNEQFF; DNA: TGTGCCGGCAGTCCAGAGTGGAATGAGCAGTTCTTC
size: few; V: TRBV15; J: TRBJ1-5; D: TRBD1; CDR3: CATSRATGDHQPQHF; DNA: TGTGCCACCAGCAGAGCGACAGGGGACCATCAGCCCCAGCATTTT
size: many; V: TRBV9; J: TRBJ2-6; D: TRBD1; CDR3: CASRDRGTGANVLTF; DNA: TGTGCCAGCAGAGACAGGGGGACTGGGGCCAACGTCCTGACTTTC
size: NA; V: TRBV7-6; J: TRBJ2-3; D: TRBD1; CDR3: CASSRGRTNTQYF; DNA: TGTGCCAGCTCCAGGGGGCGCACAAATACGCAATATTTT
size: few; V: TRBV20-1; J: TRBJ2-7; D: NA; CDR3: CSASLDSPPSYEQYF; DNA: TGCAGTGCTAGTCTCGACAGCCCTCCATCCTACGAGCAGTACTTC
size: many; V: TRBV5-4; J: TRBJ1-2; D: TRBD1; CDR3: CASSLFMGQGAGYTF; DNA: TGTGCCAGCAGCTTGTTTATGGGACAGGGGGCCGGCTACACCTTC
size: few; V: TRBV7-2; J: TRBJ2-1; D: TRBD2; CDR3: CASSNLAGGYNEQFF; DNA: TGTGCCAGCAGCAATCTAGCGGGGGGTTACAATGAGCAGTTCTTC
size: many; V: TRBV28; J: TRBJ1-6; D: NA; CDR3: CASKTAPGSPLHF; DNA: TGTGCCAGCAAGACCGCCCCTGGATCACCCCTCCACTTT
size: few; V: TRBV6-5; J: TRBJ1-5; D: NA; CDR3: CASSYSSGNQPQHF; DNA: TGTGCCAGCAGTTACTCGTCGGGGAATCAGCCCCAGCATTTT
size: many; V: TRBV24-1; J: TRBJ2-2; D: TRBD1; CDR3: CATGTANTGELFF; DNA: TGTGCCACCGGGACAGCGAACACCGGGGAGCTGTTTTTT
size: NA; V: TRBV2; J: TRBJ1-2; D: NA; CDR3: CASSEARVTYGYTF; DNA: TGTGCCAGCAGTGAAGCGAGGGTTACCTATGGCTACACCTTC
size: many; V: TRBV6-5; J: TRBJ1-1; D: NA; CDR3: CASSYGSPEGGIGTEAFF; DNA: TGTGCCAGCAGTTACGGGTCGCCCGAGGGAGGTATTGGCACTGAAGCTTTCTTT
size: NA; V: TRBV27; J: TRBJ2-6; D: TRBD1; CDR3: CASCIVTGVRSGANVLTF; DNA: TGTGCCAGCTGTATAGTGACAGGGGTTCGCTCTGGGGCCAACGTCCTGACTTTC
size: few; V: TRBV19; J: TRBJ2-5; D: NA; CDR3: CASSFAPGAGWETQYF; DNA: TGTGCCAGTAGTTTTGCCCCGGGAGCCGGGTGGGAGACCCAGTACTTC
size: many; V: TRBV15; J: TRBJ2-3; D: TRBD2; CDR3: CATSPGLADTDTQYF; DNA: TGTGCCACCAGCCCGGGACTAGCGGACACAGATACGCAGTATTTT
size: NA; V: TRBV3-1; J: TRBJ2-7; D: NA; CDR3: CASSRSTRPPGYNYEQYF; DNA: TGTGCCAGCAGCCGTAGTACCCGACCTCCCGGATACAACTACGAGCAGTACTTC
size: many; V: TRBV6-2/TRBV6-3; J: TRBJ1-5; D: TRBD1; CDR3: CASSSDRGTKPQHF; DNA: TGTGCCAGCAGTTCGGACAGGGGCACGAAGCCCCAGCATTTT
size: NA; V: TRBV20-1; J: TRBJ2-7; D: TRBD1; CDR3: CSARGGTGGPYEQYF; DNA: TGCAGTGCTAGAGGGGGGACAGGGGGCCCCTACGAGCAGTACTTC
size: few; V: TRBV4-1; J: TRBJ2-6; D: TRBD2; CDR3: CASSGTGTRRISGANVLTF; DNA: TGCGCCAGCAGCGGTACCGGGACTAGAAGAATCTCTGGGGCCAACGTCCTGACTTTC
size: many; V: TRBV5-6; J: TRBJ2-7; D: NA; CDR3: CASSLRLRIYEQYF; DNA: TGTGCCAGCAGCTTGAGATTAAGGATCTACGAGCAGTACTTC
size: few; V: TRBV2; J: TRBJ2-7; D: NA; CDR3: CASSYAGFSYEQYF; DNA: TGTGCCAGCAGTTACGCAGGATTCTCCTACGAGCAGTACTTC
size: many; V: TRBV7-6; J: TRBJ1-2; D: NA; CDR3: CASSSTGIYGYTF; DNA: TGTGCCAGCAGCTCAACAGGAATCTATGGCTACACCTTC
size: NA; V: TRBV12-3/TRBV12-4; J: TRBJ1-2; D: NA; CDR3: CASSQDQGGTDYGYTF; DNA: TGTGCCAGCAGCCAAGATCAGGGAGGGACGGACTATGGCTACACCTTC
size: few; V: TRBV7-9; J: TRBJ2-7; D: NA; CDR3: CASSSPGIFYEQYF; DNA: TGTGCCAGCAGCTCTCCCGGGATCTTCTACGAGCAGTACTTC
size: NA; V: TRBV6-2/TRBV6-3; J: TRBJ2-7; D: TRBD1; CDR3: CASSYMTGPEQYF; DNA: TGTGCCAGCAGTTACATGACAGGGCCCGAGCAGTACTTC
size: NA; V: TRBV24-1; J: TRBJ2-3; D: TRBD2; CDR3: CATSDLQIGRELQEGTQYF; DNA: TGTGCCACCAGTGATTTGCAAATTGGGCGGGAGCTCCAGGAAGGTACGCAGTATTTT
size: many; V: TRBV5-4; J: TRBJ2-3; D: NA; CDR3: CASSTGTTSTDTQYF; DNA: TGTGCCAGCAGCACAGGGACAACTAGCACAGATACGCAGTATTTT
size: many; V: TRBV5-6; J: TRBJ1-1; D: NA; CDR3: CASSWGRGDFDTEAFF; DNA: TGTGCCAGCAGTTGGGGGAGGGGGGACTTCGACACTGAAGCTTTCTTT
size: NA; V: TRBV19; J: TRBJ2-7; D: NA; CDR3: CASSFGISGSYEQYF; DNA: TGTGCCAGTAGTTTTGGGATTTCGGGGTCCTACGAGCAGTACTTC
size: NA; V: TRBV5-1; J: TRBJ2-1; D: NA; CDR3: CASSLAPNGDNEQFF; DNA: TGCGCCAGCAGCTTGGCTCCGAACGGCGACAATGAGCAGTTCTTC
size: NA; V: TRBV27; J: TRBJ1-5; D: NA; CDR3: CASSRDGDSNQPQHF; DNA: TGTGCCAGCAGTAGAGACGGAGATAGCAATCAGCCCCAGCATTTT
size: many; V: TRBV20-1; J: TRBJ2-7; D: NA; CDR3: CSATPRRYAYEQYF; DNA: TGCAGTGCCACCCCAAGACGGTATGCCTACGAGCAGTACTTC
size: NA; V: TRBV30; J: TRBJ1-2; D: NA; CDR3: CPWKFLTYGYTF; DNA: TGTCCCTGGAAATTTCTTACCTATGGCTACACCTTC
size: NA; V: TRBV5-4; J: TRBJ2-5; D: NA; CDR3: CASSFRGAGGETQYF; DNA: TGTGCCAGCAGCTTTCGGGGGGCAGGAGGAGAGACCCAGTACTTC
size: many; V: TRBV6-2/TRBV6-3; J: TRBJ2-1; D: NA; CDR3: CASSLGRDEQFF; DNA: TGTGCCAGCAGTTTAGGTAGGGATGAGCAGTTCTTC
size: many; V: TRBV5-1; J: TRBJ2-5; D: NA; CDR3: CASRPTWGVQETQYF; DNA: TGCGCCAGCAGACCAACTTGGGGGGTCCAAGAGACCCAGTACTTC
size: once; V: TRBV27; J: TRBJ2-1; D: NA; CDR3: CASSFLVVGGLGEQFF; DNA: TGTGCCAGCAGTTTCCTCGTAGTCGGGGGTTTGGGTGAGCAGTTCTTC
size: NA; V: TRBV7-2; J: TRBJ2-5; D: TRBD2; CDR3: CASSPGPGGETQHF; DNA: TGTGCCAGCAGCCCCGGGCCCGGGGGGGAGACCCAGCACTTC
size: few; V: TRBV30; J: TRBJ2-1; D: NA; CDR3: CAWSAGLGFNEQFF; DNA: TGTGCCTGGAGTGCGGGACTGGGATTCAATGAGCAGTTCTTC
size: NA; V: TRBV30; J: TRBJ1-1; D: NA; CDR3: CAWNGGFEAFF; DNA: TGTGCCTGGAACGGGGGCTTTGAAGCTTTCTTT
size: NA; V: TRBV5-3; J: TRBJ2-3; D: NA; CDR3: CASSLDISTDTQYF; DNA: TGTGCCAGCAGCTTGGATATTAGCACAGATACGCAGTATTTT
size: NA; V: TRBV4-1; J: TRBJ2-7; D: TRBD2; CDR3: CASSQGSGGSSYEQYF; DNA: TGCGCCAGCAGCCAAGGGTCAGGCGGGAGCTCCTACGAGCAGTACTTC
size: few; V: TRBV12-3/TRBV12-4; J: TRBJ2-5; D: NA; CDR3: CASSFTSETQYF; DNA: TGTGCCAGCAGTTTTACCTCGGAGACCCAGTACTTC
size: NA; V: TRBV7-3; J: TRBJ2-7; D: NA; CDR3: CASSLGAGSPYEQYF; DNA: TGTGCCAGCAGCTTAGGAGCGGGCAGCCCCTACGAGCAGTACTTC
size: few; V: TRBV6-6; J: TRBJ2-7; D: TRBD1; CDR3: CASSYEGQGFYEQYF; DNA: TGTGCCAGCAGTTACGAGGGACAGGGATTCTACGAGCAGTACTTC
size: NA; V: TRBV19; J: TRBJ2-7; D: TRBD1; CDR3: CASGTGGVSEQYF; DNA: TGTGCCAGTGGGACAGGGGGTGTAAGCGAGCAGTACTTC
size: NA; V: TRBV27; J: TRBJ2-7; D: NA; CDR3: CASSRRGAINEQSF; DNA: TGTGCCAGCAGCCGGAGGGGGGCGATCAACGAGCAGTCCTTC
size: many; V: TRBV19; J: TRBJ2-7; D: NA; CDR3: CASSITTGFGEQYF; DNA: TGTGCCAGTAGTATAACTACAGGGTTCGGCGAGCAGTACTTC
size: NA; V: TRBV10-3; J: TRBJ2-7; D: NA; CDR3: CAISESTGPSYEQYF; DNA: TGTGCCATCAGTGAGTCGACGGGACCTTCCTACGAGCAGTACTTC
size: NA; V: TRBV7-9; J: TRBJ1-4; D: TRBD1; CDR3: CASSFMRGPSNEKLFF; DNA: TGTGCCAGCAGCTTTATGAGGGGGCCGTCTAATGAAAAACTGTTTTTT
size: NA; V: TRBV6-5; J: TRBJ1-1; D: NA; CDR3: CASSYSPSTGRAFF; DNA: TGTGCCAGCAGTTACTCTCCCAGTACAGGGCGTGCTTTCTTT